The 23 T cell receptor beta chains below were found in one sample sequenced in a study of regulatory T cells in long-lasting Graves disease. Construction of TCR beta libraries relied on iRepertoire HTBI primers and on Arm-PCR targeting CDR3 regions. TCRdb itself ran the multiplex PCR reads through MiXCR, one entry per CDR3 protein. The table shows roughly 320,000 distinct CDR3 sequences, with about a sixth occurring only once. Described time point: newly diagnosed GD, antithyroid drugs for less than 3 months. PBMC-extracted RNA yielded the TCR library. The sample was also linked to a second study, of T cells in Graves' hyperthyroidism and ophthalmopathy.

Specimen: peripheral blood mononuclear cells (PBMCs), collected at new diagnosis, from a patient treated with antithyroid drugs. Every receptor here comes from a man aged 35-49 years with Graves disease.

The CDR3 is CASSSPGTSGGGSSYNEQFF. CDR3 DNA sequence: TGTGCCAGCAGCAGCCCCGGGACTAGCGGGGGGGGGAGCTCCTACAATGAGCAGTTCTTC. This chain joins TRBV7-3 and TRBJ2-1, with TRBD2 matching over 16 bases. The CDR3 is 20 amino acids. Germline CDR1 and CDR2: SGHTA and FQGTGA. The V segment lost 5 bases and the J segment 0 bases; nucleotides outside the gene matches: 10.

In this sample, this clonotype turned up many times. CDR3 residues: CASSLAGVATEAFF. For the CDR3, the DNA is TGTGCCAGCAGCTTAGCGGGGGTCGCGACTGAAGCTTTCTTT. The gene calls are TRBV7-9 and TRBJ1-1, with D possibly being TRBD1 (5 bases). Between the trimmed V and J ends, which lost 0 bases and 5 bases, there was a span of 10 bases. Germline V gene sequence: CDR1 SEHNR, CDR2 FQNEAQ (reference sequence). CDR3 length: 14 amino acids.

The chain couples TRBV18 to TRBJ2-3; D may be TRBD2 (5 bases). CDR3 length: 15 residues. CDR1 is KGHSH, CDR2 LQKENI, per germline. With 0 bases removed from V and 6 bases from J, the gap between germline ends came to 13 bases. CDR3 coding DNA: TGTGCCAGCTCACCACCGAGTCGGGGTTTGGATACGCAGTATTTT. Its translation: CASSPPSRGLDTQYF.

CDR3 loop: CAGDYGQTNYGYTF. CDR3 bases: TGTGCCGGCGATTACGGGCAGACTAACTATGGCTACACCTTC. V is TRBV7-9 and J is TRBJ1-2, with unresolved D. Germline CDR1 SEHNR, CDR2 FQNEAQ (reference sequence). Trimming took off 11 bases at V and 0 bases at J, with 16 bases between the two ends. This CDR3 region has 14 residues.

The CDR3 here is CASSLLGTSTDTQYF. The CDR3 nucleotides read TGTGCCAGCAGTTTATTGGGGACAAGCACAGATACGCAGTATTTT. The chain employs TRBV27 and TRBJ2-3; maybe TRBD1 (6 bases). There are 15 residues in the CDR3. Deletions cut 1 base from V and 0 bases from J, with 8 bases between. CDR1 and CDR2 from the germline V gene are MNHEY and SMNVEV (reference sequence).

This clonotype was seen only a few times. CDR3 protein: CSARDHSYTEAFF. The CDR3 DNA is TGCAGTGCTAGAGATCATAGTTACACTGAAGCTTTCTTT. The chain recombines TRBV20-1 with TRBJ1-1; D is unclear. The CDR3 is 13 residues long. Trimming took 0 bases from V and 3 from J, leaving 8 bases between them. Per the germline V gene, CDR1 is DFQATT and CDR2 is SNEGSKA (reference sequence).

This clonotype was detected many times. This sequence joins TRBV28 and TRBJ2-7; 8 nucleotides agree with TRBD1. This CDR3 has 15 residues. Germline CDR1 reads MDHEN; CDR2 reads SYDVKM. V lost 6 bases to trimming and J lost 4 bases; unmatched junction nucleotides: 11. As DNA, the CDR3 is TGTGCCAGCAGATTCGACAGGGGTCTCTCTTACGAGCAGTACTTC. This sequence encodes CASRFDRGLSYEQYF.

V is TRBV14 and J is TRBJ2-7, with D perhaps being TRBD1 or TRBD2 (5 bases each). The CDR3 length is 13 residues. V lost 5 bases, J lost 4 bases, and 12 bases lay in between. Germline V lookup: CDR1 SGHDN, CDR2 FVKESK. The CDR3 spells CASSSGPLYEQYF. The CDR3 DNA sequence: TGTGCCAGCAGCTCGGGACCGCTTTACGAGCAGTACTTC.

The V gene is TRBV11-3, the J gene TRBJ2-6; no clear D gene. Germline V gives CDR1 SGHNT, CDR2 YENEEA. There are 14 residues in the CDR3. Trimming removed 2 bases from V and 3 bases from J, with 5 bases in between. The CDR3 protein is CASSLMNGANVLTF. CDR3 sequence (DNA): TGTGCCAGCAGCTTAATGAATGGGGCCAACGTCCTGACTTTC. The variable domain in full, with the rest retrieved from reference TRBV11-3 and TRBJ2-6, is EAGVVQSPRYKIIEKKQPVAFWCNPISGHNTLYWYLQNLGQGPELLIRYENEEAVDDSQLPKDRFSAERLKGVDSTLKIQPAELGDSAVYLCASSLMNGANVLTFGAGSRLTVL.

This clonotype was detected only a few times. A much larger clone differs from this one at a single base, so this may be a read error. The chain couples TRBV7-2 to TRBJ2-1; TRBD1 agrees at 8 bases. The J call may not be correct, given that the DNA end is closer to TRBJ2-5. This CDR3 has 14 residues. CDR1 is SGHTA and CDR2 is FQGNSA in the germline V gene. Written as DNA, the CDR3 is TGTGTCAGCAGCACCCGACAGGGGTCGGAGACCCAGTACTTC. It translates to CVSSTRQGSETQYF.

In this sample, this clonotype turned up many times. The chain employs TRBV24-1 and TRBJ2-2, with a tentative D call TRBD1 (5 bases). The V gene lost 0 bases and the J gene lost 0 bases, with 7 bases spanning the gap. Germline-derived CDR1 and CDR2 are KGHDR and SFDVKD. This CDR3 has 16 amino acids. The chain's CDR3 is CATSDLDRPNTGELFF. DNA of the CDR3: TGTGCCACCAGTGATTTGGACAGACCGAACACCGGGGAGCTGTTTTTT.

This chain joins TRBV20-1 and TRBJ1-4; 11 positions agree with TRBD1. The CDR3 spans 15 residues. Germline V gene sequence: CDR1 DFQATT, CDR2 SNEGSKA (reference sequence). With V trimmed by 4 bases and J by 6 bases, 7 bases remained unmatched. CDR3 DNA: TGCAGTGCTACCGGGCCGGGACAGGGGGATGAAAAACTGTTTTTT. Translation gives CSATGPGQGDEKLFF.

This clonotype occurred many times. V and J are TRBV28 and TRBJ1-4; 10 bases map to TRBD1. The V gene end was trimmed by 4 bases and the J gene end by 8 bases; junction bases not matched to a gene: 10. This CDR3 region has 16 residues. Germline lookup yields CDR1 MDHEN and CDR2 SYDVKM. The CDR3 DNA reads TGTGCCAGCAGTTCCGCCGGGACAGGGGAGAGGGAAAAACTGTTTTTT. As protein: CASSSAGTGEREKLFF.

This clonotype was counted ten times or more. The chain combines TRBV27 with TRBJ1-1; D is perhaps TRBD1 (5 bases). There are 15 residues in the CDR3. V shed 4 bases and J shed 0 bases, with 12 bases lying between them. Germline V lookup: CDR1 MNHEY, CDR2 SMNVEV (reference sequence). CDR3 sequence reads: CASSSSEGMNTEAFF. CDR3 DNA: TGTGCCAGCAGTTCATCGGAGGGGATGAACACTGAAGCTTTCTTT.

In its sample, this clonotype was seen many times. The V call is TRBV7-2, the J call TRBJ2-7; 11 bases agree with TRBD2. CDR1 and CDR2 from the germline V gene are SGHTA and FQGNSA. V lost 1 base, J lost 0 bases, and 5 bases stayed unmatched. The CDR3 is 17 residues long. Here the CDR3 reads CASSLGSGGGFSYEQYF. The CDR3 nucleotides read TGTGCCAGCAGCTTAGGTAGCGGGGGGGGCTTCTCCTACGAGCAGTACTTC.

This clonotype was detected only a few times. The chain couples TRBV20-1 to TRBJ2-5; 8 positions match TRBD1. Germline V lookup: CDR1 DFQATT, CDR2 SNEGSKA (reference sequence). The CDR3 consists of 13 residues. CDR3 sequence reads: CSLQGQGQETQYF. CDR3 bases: TGCAGCCTCCAAGGACAGGGACAAGAGACCCAGTACTTC.

Only a few counts were recorded for this clonotype. The chain links TRBV28 to TRBJ1-4; D is possibly TRBD1 (6 bases). CDR1 is MDHEN, CDR2 SYDVKM, per germline. The CDR3 has 14 residues. V was cut by 5 bases and J by 8 bases, with 15 bases left in between. In DNA form, the CDR3 reads TGTGCCAGCAGTCCAAGCGGGGGGCAGGAAAAACTGTTTTTT. Its protein product is CASSPSGGQEKLFF.

This clonotype was detected ten times or more. This chain uses TRBV20-1 with TRBJ1-5; no reliable D call. The V gene lost 4 bases and the J gene lost 4 bases, with 8 bases spanning the gap. The CDR3 sequence is 12 residues long. Germline V CDR1 and CDR2: DFQATT, SNEGSKA (reference sequence). CDR3 sequence (DNA): TGCAGTGCTATCATCAGAAATCAGCCCCAGCATTTT. Amino acids: CSAIIRNQPQHF.

V usage is TRBV3-1 and J usage is TRBJ1-2; no clear D. The length of the CDR3 is 13 residues. Germline V CDR1 and CDR2: LGHDT, YNNKEL (reference sequence). V was clipped by 2 bases and J by 5 bases, with 9 bases between them. CDR3 sequence (DNA): TGTGCCAGCAGCCAAAAAGAGGGTTATGGCTACACCTTC. It translates to CASSQKEGYGYTF.

This clonotype has only a few counts. This chain links TRBV6-1 with TRBJ2-4; no clear D gene. V was shortened by 6 bases and J by 0 bases, with 24 bases between the two germline ends. Germline CDR1 and CDR2: MNHNS and SASEGT. The CDR3 sequence is 19 residues long. This CDR3 is CASSLRRSHCFLAKNIQYF. The CDR3 bases are TGTGCCAGCAGCCTCAGACGGTCTCATTGCTTTCTAGCCAAAAACATTCAGTACTTC.

The chain is built from TRBV11-2 and TRBJ2-1; TRBD1 agrees at 10 bases. Germline assignment: CDR1 SGHAT and CDR2 FQNNGV. CDR3 length equals 17 residues. V lost 4 bases, J lost 3 bases, and 9 bases stayed unmatched. DNA for the CDR3: TGTGCCAGCAGCTCCCGCCGACAGGGGGCCGGCTACAATGAGCAGTTCTTC. Its protein is CASSSRRQGAGYNEQFF.

This clonotype was seen ten or more times. The chain carries TRBV2 and TRBJ2-5, with 7 bases lining up with TRBD1. The germline CDR1 and CDR2 sequences are SNHLY and FYNNEI. The ends lost 8 bases at V and 2 bases at J; junction bases unmatched: 8. The CDR3 has 14 amino acids. The CDR3 is CASGDKGAQETQYF. DNA for the CDR3: TGTGCCAGCGGAGACAAGGGGGCACAAGAGACCCAGTACTTC.

This clonotype was seen repeatedly, ten times or more. The rearrangement uses TRBV6-1 and TRBJ1-6, with 10 positions matching TRBD1. The CDR3 loop spans 16 amino acids. In germline, CDR1 is MNHNS, CDR2 SASEGT. Losses at the gene ends were 2 bases for V and 10 bases for J; bases not matched to a gene: 8. DNA of the CDR3: TGTGCCAGCAGTGAATCTTGGGACAGGGGCTTATCACCCCTCCACTTT. This translates into CASSESWDRGLSPLHF.